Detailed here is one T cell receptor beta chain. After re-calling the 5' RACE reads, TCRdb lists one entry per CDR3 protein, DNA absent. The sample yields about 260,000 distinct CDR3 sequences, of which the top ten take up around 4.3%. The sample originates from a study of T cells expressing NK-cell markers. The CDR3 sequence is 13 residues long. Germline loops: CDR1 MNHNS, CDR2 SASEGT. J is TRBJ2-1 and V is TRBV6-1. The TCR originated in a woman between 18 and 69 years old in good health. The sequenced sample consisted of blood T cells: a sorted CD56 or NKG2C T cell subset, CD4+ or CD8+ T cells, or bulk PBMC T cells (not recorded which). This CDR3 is CASSADYYNEQFF.